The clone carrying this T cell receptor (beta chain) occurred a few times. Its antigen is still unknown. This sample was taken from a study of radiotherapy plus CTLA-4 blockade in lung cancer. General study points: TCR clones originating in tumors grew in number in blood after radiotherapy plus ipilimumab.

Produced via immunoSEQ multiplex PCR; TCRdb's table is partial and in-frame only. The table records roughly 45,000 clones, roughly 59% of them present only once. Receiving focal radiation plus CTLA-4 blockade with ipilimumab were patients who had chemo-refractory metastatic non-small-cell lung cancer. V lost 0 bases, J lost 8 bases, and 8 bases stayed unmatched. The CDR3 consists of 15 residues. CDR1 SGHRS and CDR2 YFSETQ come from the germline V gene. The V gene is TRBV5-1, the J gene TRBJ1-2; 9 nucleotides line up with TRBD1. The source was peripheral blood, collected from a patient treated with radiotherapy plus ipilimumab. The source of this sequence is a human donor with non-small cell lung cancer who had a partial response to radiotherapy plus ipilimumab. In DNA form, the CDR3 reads TGCGCCAGCAGCTTGGTTTTGGGACAGGGTGAGGGCTACACCTTC. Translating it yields CASSLVLGQGEGYTF.